The T cell receptor beta chain under discussion was sequenced for a study of PD-1 blockade in classical Hodgkin lymphoma. The repertoire was sequenced with immunoSEQ multiplex PCR; TCRdb's copy has only in-frame clones and lacks some. The table lists about 53,000 clones, approximately 81% of them singletons. Findings and limits, study-wide: Significant TCR diversity gains by C4D1 occurred in CD4+ but not CD8+ cells.

In germline, CDR1 is SGHTA, CDR2 FQGNSA. Trimming removed 0 bases from V and 8 bases from J, with 8 bases in between. The CDR3 extends over 13 amino acids. Each and every patient relapsed after autologous stem cell transplantation, and patients got differing brentuximab vedotin exposure. Note on this clone: Its antigen is unidentified.

The TCR sequence derives from a human donor with classical Hodgkin lymphoma. The chain couples TRBV7-2 to TRBJ2-1; D possibly corresponds to TRBD2 (5 bases). This specimen consisted of peripheral blood mononuclear cells (PBMCs), obtained at baseline. CDR3 nucleotides: TGTGCCAGCAGCTTAGCGCTGGGAGATGAGCAGTTCTTC. As protein: CASSLALGDEQFF.